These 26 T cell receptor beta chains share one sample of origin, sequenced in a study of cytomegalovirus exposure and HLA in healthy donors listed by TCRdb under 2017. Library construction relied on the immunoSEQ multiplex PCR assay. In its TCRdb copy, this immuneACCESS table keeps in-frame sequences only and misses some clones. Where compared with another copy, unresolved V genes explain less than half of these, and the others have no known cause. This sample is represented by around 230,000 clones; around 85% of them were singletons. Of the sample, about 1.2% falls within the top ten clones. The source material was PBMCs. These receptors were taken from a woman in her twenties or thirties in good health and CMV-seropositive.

DNA of the CDR3: TGTGCCAGTAGTCTGGACTTCAACTCTCCTGTCAATGAGCAGTTCTTC. This codes for CASSLDFNSPVNEQFF. V gene TRBV19 combines with J gene TRBJ2-1, with D tentatively TRBD2 (5 bases). V dropped 5 bases and J dropped 6 bases, with 20 bases sitting between them. CDR1 LNHDA and CDR2 SQIVND come from the germline V gene (reference sequence). CDR3 length: 16 amino acids. The full variable domain, rest sourced from reference TRBV19 and TRBJ2-1, is DGGITQSPKYLFRKEGQNVTLSCEQNLNHDAMYWYRQDPGQGLRLIYYSQIVNDFQKGDIAEGYSVSREKKESFPLTVTSAQKNPTAFYLCASSLDFNSPVNEQFFGPGTRLTVL.

The CDR3 spells CASSPRDITGELFF. CDR3 sequence (DNA): TGCGCCAGCAGCCCACGGGACATCACCGGGGAGCTGTTTTTT. The chain is built from TRBV5-1 and TRBJ2-2, with a possible D match to TRBD1 (6 bases). CDR3 length equals 14 residues. CDR1 is SGHRS, CDR2 YFSETQ, per germline. V gave up 4 bases and J gave up 4 bases, with 11 bases separating them.

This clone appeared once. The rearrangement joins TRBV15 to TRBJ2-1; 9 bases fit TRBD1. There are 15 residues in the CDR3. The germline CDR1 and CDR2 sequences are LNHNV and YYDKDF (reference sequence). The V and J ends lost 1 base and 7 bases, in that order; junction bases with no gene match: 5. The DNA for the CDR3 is TGTGCCACCAGCAGAGGAGGGACAGGGTGGAATGAGCAGTTCTTC. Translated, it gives CATSRGGTGWNEQFF. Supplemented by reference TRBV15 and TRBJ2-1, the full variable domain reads DAMVIQNPRYQVTQFGKPVTLSCSQTLNHNVMYWYQQKSSQAPKLLFHYYDKDFNNEADTPDNFQSRRPNTSFCFLDIRSPGLGDTAMYLCATSRGGTGWNEQFFGPGTRLTVL.

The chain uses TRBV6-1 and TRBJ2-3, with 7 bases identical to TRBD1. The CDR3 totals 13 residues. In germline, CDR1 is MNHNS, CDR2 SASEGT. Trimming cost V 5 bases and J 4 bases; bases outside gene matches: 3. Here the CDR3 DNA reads TGTGCCAGCAGTATAACAGGGGCAGATACGCAGTATTTT. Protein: CASSITGADTQYF.

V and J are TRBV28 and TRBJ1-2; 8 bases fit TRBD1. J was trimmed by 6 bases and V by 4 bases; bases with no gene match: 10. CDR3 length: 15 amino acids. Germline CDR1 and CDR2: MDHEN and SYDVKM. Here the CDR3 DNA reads TGTGCCAGCAGTTCCCGATGGACAGGGAAAGATGGCTACACCTTC. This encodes CASSSRWTGKDGYTF.

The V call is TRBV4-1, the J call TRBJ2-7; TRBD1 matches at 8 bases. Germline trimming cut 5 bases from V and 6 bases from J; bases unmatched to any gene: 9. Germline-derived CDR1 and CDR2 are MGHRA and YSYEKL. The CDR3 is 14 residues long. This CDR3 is CASSTSSRGPEQYF. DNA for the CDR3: TGCGCCAGCAGCACTTCAAGCAGGGGGCCCGAGCAGTACTTC.

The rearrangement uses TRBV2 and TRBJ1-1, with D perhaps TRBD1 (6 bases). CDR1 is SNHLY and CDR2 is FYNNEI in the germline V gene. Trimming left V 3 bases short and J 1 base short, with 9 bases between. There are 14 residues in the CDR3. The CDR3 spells CASSEQGPNTEAFF. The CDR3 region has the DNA TGTGCCAGCAGTGAGCAGGGGCCGAACACTGAAGCTTTCTTT.

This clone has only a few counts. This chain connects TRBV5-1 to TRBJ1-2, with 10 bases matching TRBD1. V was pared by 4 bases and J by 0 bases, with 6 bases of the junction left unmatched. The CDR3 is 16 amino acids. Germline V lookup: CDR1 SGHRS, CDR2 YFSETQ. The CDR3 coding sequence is TGCGCCAGCAGCCCCGGGACAGGGGTTTCTAACTATGGCTACACCTTC. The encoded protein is CASSPGTGVSNYGYTF.

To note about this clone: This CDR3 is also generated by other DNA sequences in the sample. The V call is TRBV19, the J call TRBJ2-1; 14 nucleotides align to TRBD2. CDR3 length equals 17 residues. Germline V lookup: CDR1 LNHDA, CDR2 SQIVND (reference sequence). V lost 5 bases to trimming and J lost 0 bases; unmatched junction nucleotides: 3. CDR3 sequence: CASSPTSGRDSYNEQFF. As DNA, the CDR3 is TGTGCCAGTAGTCCGACTAGCGGGAGGGACTCCTACAATGAGCAGTTCTTC.

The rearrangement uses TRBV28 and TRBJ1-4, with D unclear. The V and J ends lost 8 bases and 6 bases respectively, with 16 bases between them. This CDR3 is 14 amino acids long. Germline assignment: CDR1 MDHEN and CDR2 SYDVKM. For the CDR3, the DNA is TGTGCCAGCGGACGGAGCGAAGCGGATGAAAAACTGTTTTTT. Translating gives CASGRSEADEKLFF.

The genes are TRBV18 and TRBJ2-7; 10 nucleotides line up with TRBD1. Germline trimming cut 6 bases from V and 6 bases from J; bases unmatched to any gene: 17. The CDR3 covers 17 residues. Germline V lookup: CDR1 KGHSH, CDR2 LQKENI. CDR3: CASSRVTPGQGTSEQYF. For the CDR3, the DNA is TGTGCCAGCTCGCGAGTGACTCCGGGACAGGGGACGTCCGAGCAGTACTTC.

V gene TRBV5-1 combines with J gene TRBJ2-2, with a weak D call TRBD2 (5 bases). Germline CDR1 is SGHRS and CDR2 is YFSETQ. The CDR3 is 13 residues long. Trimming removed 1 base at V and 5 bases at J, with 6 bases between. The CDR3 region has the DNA TGCGCCAGCAGCTTGCCGGGGACCGGGGAGCTGTTTTTT. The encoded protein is CASSLPGTGELFF.

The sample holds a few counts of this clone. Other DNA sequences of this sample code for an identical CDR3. CDR3: CASSGGPYEQYF. The CDR3 DNA follows: TGTGCCAGCAGCGGAGGGCCCTACGAGCAGTACTTC. V usage is TRBV2 and J usage is TRBJ2-7; D may be TRBD2 (6 bases). The germline V gene has CDR1 SNHLY and CDR2 FYNNEI. The CDR3 totals 12 residues. The V end lost 6 bases, the J end lost 2 bases, and 8 bases lay between the germline ends.

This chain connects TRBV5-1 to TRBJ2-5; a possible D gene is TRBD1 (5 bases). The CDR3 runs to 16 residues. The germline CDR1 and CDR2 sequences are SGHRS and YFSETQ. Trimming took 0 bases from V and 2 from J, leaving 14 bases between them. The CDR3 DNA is TGCGCCAGCAGCTTGGGGGGCCTCGGGTTTCAAGAGACCCAGTACTTC. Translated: CASSLGGLGFQETQYF. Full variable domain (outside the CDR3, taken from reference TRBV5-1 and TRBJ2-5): KAGVTQTPRYLIKTRGQQVTLSCSPISGHRSVSWYQQTPGQGLQFLFEYFSETQRNKGNFPGRFSGRQFSNSRSEMNVSTLELGDSALYLCASSLGGLGFQETQYFGPGTRLLVL.

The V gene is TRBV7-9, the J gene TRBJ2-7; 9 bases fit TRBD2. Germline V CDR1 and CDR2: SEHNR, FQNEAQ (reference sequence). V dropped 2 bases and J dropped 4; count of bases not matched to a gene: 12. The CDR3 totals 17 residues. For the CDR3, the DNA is TGTGCCAGCAGCTTACAACTAGCGGGTGGCCTCCATTACGAGCAGTACTTC. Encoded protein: CASSLQLAGGLHYEQYF.

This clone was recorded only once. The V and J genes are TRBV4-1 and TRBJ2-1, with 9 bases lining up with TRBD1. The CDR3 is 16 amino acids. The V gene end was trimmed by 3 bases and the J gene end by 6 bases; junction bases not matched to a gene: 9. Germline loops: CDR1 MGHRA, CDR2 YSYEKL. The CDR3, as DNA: TGCGCCAGCAGCCATCCCGGGACAGGGCAGGGCAATGAGCAGTTCTTC. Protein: CASSHPGTGQGNEQFF.

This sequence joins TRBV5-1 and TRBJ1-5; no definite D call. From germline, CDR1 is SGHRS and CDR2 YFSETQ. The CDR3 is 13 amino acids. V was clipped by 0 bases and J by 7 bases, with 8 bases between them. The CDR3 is CASSLVPEQPQHF. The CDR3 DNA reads TGCGCCAGCAGCTTGGTCCCGGAGCAGCCCCAGCATTTT.

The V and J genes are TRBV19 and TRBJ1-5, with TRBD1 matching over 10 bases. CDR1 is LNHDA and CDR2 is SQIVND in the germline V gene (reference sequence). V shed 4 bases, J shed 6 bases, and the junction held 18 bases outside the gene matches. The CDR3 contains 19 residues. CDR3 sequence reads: CASSTRQGAANDRSQPQHF. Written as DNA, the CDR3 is TGTGCCAGTAGTACCCGACAGGGGGCGGCCAACGACCGGTCTCAGCCCCAGCATTTT.

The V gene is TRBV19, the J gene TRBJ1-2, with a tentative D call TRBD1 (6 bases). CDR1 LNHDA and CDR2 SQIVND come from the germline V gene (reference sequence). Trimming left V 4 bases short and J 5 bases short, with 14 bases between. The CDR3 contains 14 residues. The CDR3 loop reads CASSKDSLRYGYTF. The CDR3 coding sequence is TGTGCCAGTAGTAAGGACAGCCTCAGATATGGCTACACCTTC.

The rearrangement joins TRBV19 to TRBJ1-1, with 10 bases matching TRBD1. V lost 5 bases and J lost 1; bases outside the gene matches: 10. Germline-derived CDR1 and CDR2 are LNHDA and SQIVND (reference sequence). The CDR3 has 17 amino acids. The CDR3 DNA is TGTGCCAGTAGTGCGACAGGGGGCATCGGATGGAACACTGAAGCTTTCTTT. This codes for CASSATGGIGWNTEAFF.

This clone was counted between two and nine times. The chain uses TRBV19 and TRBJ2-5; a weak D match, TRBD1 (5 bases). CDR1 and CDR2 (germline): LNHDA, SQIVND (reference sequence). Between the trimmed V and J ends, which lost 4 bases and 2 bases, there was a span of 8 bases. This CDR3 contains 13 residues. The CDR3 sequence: CASSRQGQETQYF. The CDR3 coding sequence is TGTGCCAGTAGTAGGCAGGGACAAGAGACCCAGTACTTC.

CDR3 region: CASRTGGDYEQYF. As DNA, the CDR3 is TGTGCCAGCAGGACAGGGGGGGACTACGAGCAGTACTTC. The rearrangement links TRBV28 to TRBJ2-7, with 9 bases that match TRBD1. Germline loops: CDR1 MDHEN, CDR2 SYDVKM. The CDR3 contains 13 residues. Trimming at V came to 6 bases and at J to 3 bases, leaving 3 bases not matched to a gene.

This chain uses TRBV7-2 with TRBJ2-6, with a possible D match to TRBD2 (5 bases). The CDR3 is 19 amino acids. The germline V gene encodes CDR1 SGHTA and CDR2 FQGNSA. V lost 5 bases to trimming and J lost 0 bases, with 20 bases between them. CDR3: CASSPGGLAPHSGANVLTF. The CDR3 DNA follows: TGTGCCAGCAGCCCAGGAGGACTGGCCCCCCACTCTGGGGCCAACGTCCTGACTTTC.

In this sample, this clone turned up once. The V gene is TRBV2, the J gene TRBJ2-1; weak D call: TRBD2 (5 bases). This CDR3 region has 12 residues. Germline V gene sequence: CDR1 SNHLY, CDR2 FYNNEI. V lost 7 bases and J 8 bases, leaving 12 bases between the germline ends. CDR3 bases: TGTGCCAGCATCACTAGTATGTATGAGCAGTTCTTC. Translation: CASITSMYEQFF.

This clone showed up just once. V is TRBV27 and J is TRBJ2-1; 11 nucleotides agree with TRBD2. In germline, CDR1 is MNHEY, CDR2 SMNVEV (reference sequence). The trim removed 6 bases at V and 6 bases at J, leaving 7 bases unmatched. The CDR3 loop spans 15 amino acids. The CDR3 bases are TGTGCCAGCAGGAGTAGCGGGAGGGGGGTCAATGAGCAGTTCTTC. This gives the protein CASRSSGRGVNEQFF.

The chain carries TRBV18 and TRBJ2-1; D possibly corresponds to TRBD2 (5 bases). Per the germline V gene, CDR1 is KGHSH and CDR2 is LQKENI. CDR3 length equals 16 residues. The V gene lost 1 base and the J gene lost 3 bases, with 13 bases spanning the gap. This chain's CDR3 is CASSPQPGTSYNEQFF. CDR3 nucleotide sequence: TGTGCCAGCTCACCACAACCAGGAACTAGCTACAATGAGCAGTTCTTC.